The rows below give T cell receptor beta chains drawn from one sample of a study of shared clonotypes between healthy human individuals. Sequencing was performed with immunoSEQ multiplex PCR; in TCRdb, only in-frame clones are kept and a portion is missing. Of about 2.3 million clones listed, around 93% were seen once; the top ten hold 0.37%. The sequencing input was naive CD4+ T cells from PBMCs. All receptors come from a man younger than 35 in good health. Some clones in this sample may be carry-over from other donors' samples. Each CDR3 is given with its conserved first and last residue. The D gene is left open where the match is weak. Clone size is shown for a subset of rows, as once, few, many or a class of expanded clone.

CDR3nt: TGTGCCAGCAGCTTAGCGGGAGTAGGTGGAGATACGCAGTATTTT; CDR3aa: CASSLAGVGGDTQYF; d_gene: NA; abundance: NA; v_gene: TRBV7-6; j_gene: TRBJ2-3
CDR3nt: TGTGCCAGCAGCGGGACACCCCAAGAGACCCAGTACTTC; CDR3aa: CASSGTPQETQYF; d_gene: NA; abundance: NA; v_gene: TRBV5-5; j_gene: TRBJ2-5
CDR3nt: TGTGCCAGCAGTCCACAGGTGCCCTATGGCTACACCTTC; CDR3aa: CASSPQVPYGYTF; d_gene: NA; abundance: NA; v_gene: TRBV28; j_gene: TRBJ1-2
CDR3nt: TGTGCCAGCACAAGGGAGGGGAGCACTGAAGCTTTCTTT; CDR3aa: CASTREGSTEAFF; d_gene: NA; abundance: NA; v_gene: TRBV2; j_gene: TRBJ1-1
CDR3nt: TGTGCCAGCAGCGATATTACCTACAATGAGCAGTTCTTC; CDR3aa: CASSDITYNEQFF; d_gene: NA; abundance: NA; v_gene: TRBV6-6; j_gene: TRBJ2-1
CDR3nt: TGTGCCAGCAGCTCGGACAGGGTAAGCTCCTACAATGAGCAGTTCTTC; CDR3aa: CASSSDRVSSYNEQFF; d_gene: TRBD1; abundance: NA; v_gene: TRBV7-9; j_gene: TRBJ2-1
CDR3nt: TGTGCCAGCAGTTTGGCGGGGGCAGTCGCTTTCTTT; CDR3aa: CASSLAGAVAFF; d_gene: NA; abundance: once; v_gene: TRBV28; j_gene: TRBJ1-1
CDR3nt: TGTGCCAGCAGTATTCGTTGGGATCAGCCCCAGCATTTT; CDR3aa: CASSIRWDQPQHF; d_gene: NA; abundance: NA; v_gene: TRBV28; j_gene: TRBJ1-5
CDR3nt: TGCGCCAGCAGCCGGGGGACAGGGGAGAACTACGAGCAGTACTTC; CDR3aa: CASSRGTGENYEQYF; d_gene: TRBD1; abundance: NA; v_gene: TRBV5-1; j_gene: TRBJ2-7
CDR3nt: TGTGCCAGCAGTGACGTGGGGCGCGGGGTTTCACCCCTCCACTTT; CDR3aa: CASSDVGRGVSPLHF; d_gene: NA; abundance: NA; v_gene: TRBV6-4; j_gene: TRBJ1-6
CDR3nt: TGTGCCAGCAGGCCAACCAACACCGGGGAGCTGTTTTTT; CDR3aa: CASRPTNTGELFF; d_gene: NA; abundance: NA; v_gene: TRBV28; j_gene: TRBJ2-2
CDR3nt: TGTGCCAGCCGACCGTCTAGCGGGAGACACATTCAGTACTTC; CDR3aa: CASRPSSGRHIQYF; d_gene: TRBD2; abundance: NA; v_gene: TRBV27; j_gene: TRBJ2-4
CDR3nt: TGCGCCAGCAGCCAACTAGCGTCGGGGGAGACCCAGTACTTC; CDR3aa: CASSQLASGETQYF; d_gene: TRBD2; abundance: once; v_gene: TRBV5-1; j_gene: TRBJ2-5
CDR3nt: TGTGCCAGCAGCCCGCAGGGGGCTGGTGGGGAGACCCAGTACTTC; CDR3aa: CASSPQGAGGETQYF; d_gene: TRBD1; abundance: NA; v_gene: TRBV14; j_gene: TRBJ2-5
CDR3nt: TGTGCCAGCAGTTACGACTGGGACGGACAGACCTACGAGCAGTACTTC; CDR3aa: CASSYDWDGQTYEQYF; d_gene: NA; abundance: NA; v_gene: TRBV6-6; j_gene: TRBJ2-7
CDR3nt: TGTGCCAGCACGACCGGGGCAAGCGGGAGGTACAATGAGCAGTTCTTC; CDR3aa: CASTTGASGRYNEQFF; d_gene: TRBD2; abundance: NA; v_gene: TRBV25-1; j_gene: TRBJ2-1
CDR3nt: TGTGCCAGCAGCTTATCCCCCAGGGGTGAAAAACTGTTTTTT; CDR3aa: CASSLSPRGEKLFF; d_gene: NA; abundance: NA; v_gene: TRBV7-2; j_gene: TRBJ1-4
CDR3nt: TGTGCCAGCAGCCAAGATTGGGGGGGCGCTTTAGATGAGCAGTTCTTC; CDR3aa: CASSQDWGGALDEQFF; d_gene: NA; abundance: once; v_gene: TRBV14; j_gene: TRBJ2-1
CDR3nt: TGTGCCAGCAGTCCACCGGGACGGACTAATGAAAAACTGTTTTTT; CDR3aa: CASSPPGRTNEKLFF; d_gene: NA; abundance: NA; v_gene: TRBV7-2; j_gene: TRBJ1-4
CDR3nt: TGTGCCAGCAGCCCTACAGGGGGAACCTCTCGGGGGCAGTTCTTC; CDR3aa: CASSPTGGTSRGQFF; d_gene: TRBD1; abundance: NA; v_gene: TRBV6-1; j_gene: TRBJ2-1
CDR3nt: TGTGCCAGCAGTGAAAGGCGCCGGCCCATTCCTCACAATGAGCAGTTCTTC; CDR3aa: CASSERRRPIPHNEQFF; d_gene: NA; abundance: NA; v_gene: TRBV2; j_gene: TRBJ2-1
CDR3nt: TGTGCCAGCAGCTCCTCCGGGCTAGCGGGATTTGAGGAGACCCAGTACTTC; CDR3aa: CASSSSGLAGFEETQYF; d_gene: TRBD2; abundance: NA; v_gene: TRBV5-4; j_gene: TRBJ2-5
CDR3nt: TGTGCCAGCAGCGTACCGGTCGGCAGAGGCGGTGAGCAGTTCTTC; CDR3aa: CASSVPVGRGGEQFF; d_gene: NA; abundance: once; v_gene: TRBV9; j_gene: TRBJ2-1
CDR3nt: TGTGCCACCAGCCCCGGTCCGACAACTGAAGAGTACTTC; CDR3aa: CATSPGPTTEEYF; d_gene: NA; abundance: once; v_gene: TRBV15; j_gene: TRBJ2-7
CDR3nt: TGTGCCAGCAGCCGCGGGACTAGCGATGACACAGATACGCAGTATTTT; CDR3aa: CASSRGTSDDTDTQYF; d_gene: TRBD2; abundance: once; v_gene: TRBV7-2; j_gene: TRBJ2-3
CDR3nt: TGTGCCAGCAGTTGGGCGGGCAATCAGCCCCAGCATTTT; CDR3aa: CASSWAGNQPQHF; d_gene: NA; abundance: NA; v_gene: TRBV6-5; j_gene: TRBJ1-5
CDR3nt: TGCGCCAGCAGCCCGGACAGGGTTACCTACAATGAGCAGTTCTTC; CDR3aa: CASSPDRVTYNEQFF; d_gene: TRBD1; abundance: NA; v_gene: TRBV5-1; j_gene: TRBJ2-1
CDR3nt: TGTGCCAGCAGTTACTCGCGAGGGACTGAAGCTTTCTTT; CDR3aa: CASSYSRGTEAFF; d_gene: NA; abundance: NA; v_gene: TRBV6-5; j_gene: TRBJ1-1
CDR3nt: TGTGCCAGTAGTGAAACCGGGACAGGGAACTATGGCTACACCTTC; CDR3aa: CASSETGTGNYGYTF; d_gene: TRBD1; abundance: NA; v_gene: TRBV19; j_gene: TRBJ1-2
CDR3nt: TGCAGTGCTTTACTAGGAGATACGCAGTATTTT; CDR3aa: CSALLGDTQYF; d_gene: NA; abundance: NA; v_gene: TRBV20-1; j_gene: TRBJ2-3
CDR3nt: TGTGCCAGCAGCTTGGCCTACTACGAGCAGTACTTC; CDR3aa: CASSLAYYEQYF; d_gene: NA; abundance: NA; v_gene: TRBV5-8; j_gene: TRBJ2-7
CDR3nt: TGCGCCAGCAGCTTGAGAGAAGCGGGAGCCGAGTATGAGCAGTTCTTC; CDR3aa: CASSLREAGAEYEQFF; d_gene: TRBD2; abundance: NA; v_gene: TRBV5-1; j_gene: TRBJ2-1
CDR3nt: TGTGCCAGTTTCGGTCGGGCAGGGAGCAATCAGCCCCAGCATTTT; CDR3aa: CASFGRAGSNQPQHF; d_gene: NA; abundance: NA; v_gene: TRBV6-6; j_gene: TRBJ1-5
CDR3nt: TGTGCCAGCAGCCCCGGCCGCGGTAGTTTCTACGAGCAGTACTTC; CDR3aa: CASSPGRGSFYEQYF; d_gene: NA; abundance: NA; v_gene: TRBV7-2; j_gene: TRBJ2-7
CDR3nt: TGCGCCAGCAGCCAAGAAGAGGGATCCTCCTACGAGCAGTACTTC; CDR3aa: CASSQEEGSSYEQYF; d_gene: NA; abundance: NA; v_gene: TRBV4-1; j_gene: TRBJ2-7
CDR3nt: TGTGCCAGCTCACCGAGACAGGGGGCGGCCGGGGAGCTGTTTTTT; CDR3aa: CASSPRQGAAGELFF; d_gene: TRBD1; abundance: NA; v_gene: TRBV18; j_gene: TRBJ2-2
CDR3nt: TGTGCCAGCAGCGCCTCGAGCTATGGCTACACCTTC; CDR3aa: CASSASSYGYTF; d_gene: NA; abundance: NA; v_gene: TRBV9; j_gene: TRBJ1-2
CDR3nt: TGTGCCAGCAGTGAATGGCAGGGAAACACCATATATTTT; CDR3aa: CASSEWQGNTIYF; d_gene: NA; abundance: NA; v_gene: TRBV6-1; j_gene: TRBJ1-3
CDR3nt: TGTGCCAGCAGCAGAGGTTGGGTCACAGATACGCAGTATTTT; CDR3aa: CASSRGWVTDTQYF; d_gene: NA; abundance: NA; v_gene: TRBV9; j_gene: TRBJ2-3
CDR3nt: TGTGCCAGTACCCTAGGGGGCAGCAACCCGTATGGCTACACCTTC; CDR3aa: CASTLGGSNPYGYTF; d_gene: TRBD1; abundance: NA; v_gene: TRBV19; j_gene: TRBJ1-2